The 12 T cell receptor beta chains below come from one sample, sequenced in a study of cytomegalovirus exposure and HLA in healthy donors. Both 60 Vbeta primers and 13 Jbeta primers went into the PCR. Method: immunoSEQ multiplex PCR; TCRdb's copy keeps in-frame clones and lacks some. The sample has approximately 100,000 clones; 69% are singletons. Material: PBMCs. Receptors were obtained from a woman aged 70-85 years in good health and CMV-seropositive.

The chain links TRBV19 to TRBJ1-2, with D unresolved. Per the germline V gene, CDR1 is LNHDA and CDR2 is SQIVND (reference sequence). The CDR3 consists of 13 residues. The V end was cut by 11 bases, the J end by 11 bases, with 24 bases between. The CDR3 nucleotides read TGTGCCCCCCACACAATCTCTACTATGAGATACACCTTC. It translates to CAPHTISTMRYTF. Looking up the rest from reference TRBV19 and TRBJ1-2 gives the full variable domain: DGGITQSPKYLFRKEGQNVTLSCEQNLNHDAMYWYRQDPGQGLRLIYYSQIVNDFQKGDIAEGYSVSREKKESFPLTVTSAQKNPTAFYLCAPHTISTMRYTFGSGTRLTVV.

The CDR3 nucleotides read TGTGCCAGCAGTCCAGGGTACCAAGAGACCCAGTACTTC. Translating it yields CASSPGYQETQYF. This chain uses TRBV5-5 with TRBJ2-5; maybe TRBD1 (5 bases). Between the trimmed V and J ends, which lost 5 bases and 0 bases, there was a span of 8 bases. The CDR3 is 13 amino acids. In germline, CDR1 is SGHKS, CDR2 YYEKEE (reference sequence).

This chain connects TRBV13 to TRBJ2-7; 9 bases are shared with TRBD1. Unmatched junction bases numbered 3, after V lost 5 bases and J lost 4 bases. Germline-derived CDR1 and CDR2 are PRHDT and FYEKMQ (reference sequence). This CDR3 has 13 residues. This CDR3 reads CASSLGTGYEQYF. CDR3 DNA sequence: TGTGCCAGCAGCCTTGGGACAGGGTACGAGCAGTACTTC.

This sequence joins TRBV10-3 and TRBJ2-3; 8 bases line up with TRBD2. Germline trimming cut 3 bases from V and 0 bases from J; bases unmatched to any gene: 5. Germline CDR1 reads ENHRY; CDR2 reads SYGVKD. The CDR3 totals 16 residues. CDR3 sequence: CAISERAGGSTDTQYF. The CDR3 DNA is TGTGCCATCAGTGAACGGGCGGGGGGAAGCACAGATACGCAGTATTTT.

This clone was observed a few times. This chain joins TRBV12-5 and TRBJ2-3; possible D gene TRBD2, 5 bases. Germline CDR1 and CDR2: LGHNT and FRNRAP. Trimming removed 0 bases at V and 6 bases at J, with 13 bases between. The CDR3 loop spans 15 amino acids. The chain's CDR3 is CASGLVLLVPDTQYF. As DNA, the CDR3 is TGTGCTAGTGGTTTGGTACTACTAGTTCCTGATACGCAGTATTTT.

The chain joins TRBV14 to TRBJ2-4; maybe TRBD2 (5 bases). This CDR3 has 16 amino acids. With 4 bases removed from V and 3 bases from J, the gap between germline ends came to 16 bases. Germline CDR1 reads SGHDN; CDR2 reads FVKESK. In DNA form, the CDR3 reads TGTGCCAGCAGCCCCCGCAGCCCTAGCCACAAAAACATTCAGTACTTC. This translates into CASSPRSPSHKNIQYF.

The rearrangement joins TRBV9 to TRBJ1-4, with no clear D. The V gene's germline CDR1 is SGDLS and CDR2 YYNGEE. The V end lost 0 bases, the J end lost 0 bases, and 12 bases lay between the germline ends. This CDR3 has 17 amino acids. This CDR3 is CASSVGNSPSTNEKLFF. The CDR3 bases are TGTGCCAGCAGCGTAGGGAACAGTCCTTCAACTAATGAAAAACTGTTTTTT. The full variable domain, in which reference TRBV9 and TRBJ1-4 provide the parts outside the CDR3, is DSGVTQTPKHLITATGQRVTLRCSPRSGDLSVYWYQQSLDQGLQFLIQYYNGEERAKGNILERFSAQQFPDLHSELNLSSLELGDSALYFCASSVGNSPSTNEKLFFGSGTQLSVL.

This clone is a singleton in its sample. The chain employs TRBV6-5 and TRBJ2-7; TRBD2 is a possible D gene (5 bases). There are 15 residues in the CDR3. Per the germline V gene, CDR1 is MNHEY and CDR2 is SVGAGI. V lost 6 bases and J lost 2, with 17 bases in between. CDR3 nucleotides: TGTGCCAGCAGACGATCAGACTCGGGGACCTACGAGCAGTACTTC. It specifies CASRRSDSGTYEQYF.

This chain's CDR3 is CAWSPRAGGKYEQYF. Written as DNA, the CDR3 is TGTGCCTGGAGTCCCAGGGCGGGGGGGAAATACGAGCAGTACTTC. The gene calls are TRBV30 and TRBJ2-7, with 9 bases identical to TRBD2. The CDR3 loop spans 15 amino acids. With 2 bases clipped from V and 4 bases from J, the junction kept 9 bases outside the gene matches. Germline V lookup: CDR1 GTSNPN, CDR2 SVGIG (reference sequence).

The V call is TRBV19, the J call TRBJ2-1, with a possible D match to TRBD1 (5 bases). The germline gives CDR1 LNHDA, CDR2 SQIVND (reference sequence). The V end was cut by 6 bases, the J end by 2 bases, with 8 bases between. This CDR3 comprises 13 residues. The CDR3 sequence: CASSRDTYNEQFF. The CDR3 DNA sequence: TGTGCCAGTAGCAGGGATACCTACAATGAGCAGTTCTTC.

The gene calls are TRBV30 and TRBJ1-1, with D unresolved. The germline V gene encodes CDR1 GTSNPN and CDR2 SVGIG (reference sequence). CDR3 length: 13 residues. Deletions cut 2 bases from V and 3 bases from J, with 10 bases between. For the CDR3, the DNA is TGTGCCTGGAGTAGGCAGGTATACACTGAAGCTTTCTTT. Its protein product is CAWSRQVYTEAFF.

Only a few counts were recorded for this clone. V usage is TRBV19 and J usage is TRBJ1-6, with D possibly TRBD1 on 5 matching bases. Between the trimmed V and J ends, which lost 8 bases and 7 bases, there was a span of 12 bases. In germline, CDR1 is LNHDA, CDR2 SQIVND (reference sequence). The CDR3 has 13 residues. The CDR3 sequence: CASSWGPNSPLHF. In nucleotides, the CDR3 is TGTGCCAGTTCCTGGGGCCCAAATTCACCCCTCCACTTT. The full variable domain, rest sourced from reference TRBV19 and TRBJ1-6, is DGGITQSPKYLFRKEGQNVTLSCEQNLNHDAMYWYRQDPGQGLRLIYYSQIVNDFQKGDIAEGYSVSREKKESFPLTVTSAQKNPTAFYLCASSWGPNSPLHFGNGTRLTVT.